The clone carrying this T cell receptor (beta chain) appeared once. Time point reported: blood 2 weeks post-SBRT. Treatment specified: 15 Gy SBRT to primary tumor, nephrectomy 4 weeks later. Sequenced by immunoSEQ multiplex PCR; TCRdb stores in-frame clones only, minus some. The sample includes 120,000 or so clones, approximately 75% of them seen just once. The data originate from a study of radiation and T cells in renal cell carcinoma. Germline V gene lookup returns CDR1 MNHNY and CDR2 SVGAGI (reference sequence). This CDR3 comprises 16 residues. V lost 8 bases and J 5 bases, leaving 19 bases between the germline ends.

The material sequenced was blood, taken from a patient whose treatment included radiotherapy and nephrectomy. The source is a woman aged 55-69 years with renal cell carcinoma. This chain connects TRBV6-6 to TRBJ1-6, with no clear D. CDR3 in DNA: TGTGCCAGCGTTGGAGCCTTCCTCGGCCATAATTCACCCCTCCACTTT. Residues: CASVGAFLGHNSPLHF.